These 25 T cell receptor beta chains share one sample of origin, sequenced in a study of T-cell reconstitution after alpha-beta-depleted transplantation in children listed by TCRdb under 2016. Receptor amplification or capture employed PCR. TCRdb records Illumina HiSeq 2500 as the sequencer. TCR library preparation used molecular barcoding, with unique molecular identifiers applied to normalize quantification of the TCRbeta repertoire. Using fastp at Q25 and MiXCR, TCRdb reprocessed the public reads and kept productive beta chains. Rows merge per CDR3 protein into single entries with the most common DNA and genes. The table for this sample lists 500,000 to 650,000 distinct CDR3 sequences; more than 9.5% of them were counted only once. Of the sample, about 15% is held by the ten largest clones. The sample's treatment or condition, from its label and the paper: allogeneic hematopoietic cell transplantation with graft depleted of TCRalphabeta T cells and CD19 B cells.

This sample comprised PBMCs, mostly from graft donor cells, obtained 180 days after TCRalphabeta/CD19-depleted stem cell transplant. Source of these receptors: a female patient aged 2-9 years who had a stem cell transplant for aplastic anemia, so the T cells may come from the graft donor.

V gene TRBV29-1 combines with J gene TRBJ2-1, with 12 bases aligning to TRBD2. The V gene end was trimmed by 4 bases and the J gene end by 0 bases; junction bases not matched to a gene: 4. The CDR3 is made up of 16 amino acids. Germline CDR1 reads SQVTM; CDR2 reads ANQGSEA. CDR3 DNA sequence: TGCAGCGTTGGGACTAGCGGGGCTAGCTCCTACAATGAGCAGTTCTTC. This translates into CSVGTSGASSYNEQFF.

This clonotype was observed a few times. The rearrangement links TRBV6-2 or TRBV6-3 to TRBJ2-7; 9 nucleotides align to TRBD2. After removal of 6 bases from V and 0 bases from J, the junction contained 6 bases not matched to a gene. The CDR3 runs to 15 residues. The V gene's germline CDR1 is MNHEY and CDR2 SVGEGT. As DNA, the CDR3 is TGTGCCAGCAGGGGAAGCGGGAGGCGCTCCTACGAGCAGTACGTC. Its translation: CASRGSGRRSYEQYV.

The chain employs TRBV4-3 and TRBJ1-3, with 7 bases that match TRBD1. This CDR3 comprises 16 residues. Germline trimming cut 0 bases from V and 3 bases from J; bases unmatched to any gene: 5. Germline V gene data show CDR1 as LGHNA and CDR2 as YSLEER. CDR3 sequence reads: CASSQESRGNGNTIYF. CDR3 DNA: TGCGCCAGCAGCCAAGAAAGCAGGGGGAATGGAAACACCATATATTTT.

This clonotype was seen only a few times. V and J are TRBV6-5 and TRBJ2-5, with D maybe TRBD1 (5 bases). CDR1 MNHEY and CDR2 SVGAGI come from the germline V gene. V lost 2 bases, J lost 2 bases, and 9 bases lay in between. The CDR3 sequence is 14 residues long. The CDR3 spells CASSYLGQQETQYF. As DNA, the CDR3 is TGTGCCAGCAGTTACCTGGGGCAGCAAGAGACCCAGTACTTC.

The V call is TRBV20-1, the J call TRBJ1-1; tentative D call: TRBD1 (5 bases). V was clipped by 5 bases and J by 0 bases, with 19 bases between them. The CDR3 sequence is 16 residues long. Per the germline V gene, CDR1 is DFQATT and CDR2 is SNEGSKA (reference sequence). CDR3 region: CSAWDRLDNMNTEAFF. The CDR3 DNA sequence: TGCAGTGCTTGGGACCGCTTAGACAACATGAACACTGAAGCTTTCTTT.

This clonotype occurred many times. J is TRBJ1-1 and V is TRBV27; D possibly corresponds to TRBD1 (6 bases). CDR3 length equals 13 residues. Germline CDR1 and CDR2: MNHEY and SMNVEV (reference sequence). V lost 6 bases and J lost 4, with 12 bases in between. The CDR3 is CASSRDRITEAFF. The CDR3 DNA follows: TGTGCCAGCAGCCGAGACAGGATCACTGAAGCTTTCTTT.

J is TRBJ1-5 and V is TRBV12-3 or TRBV12-4; perhaps TRBD1 as D (5 bases). V lost 6 bases, J lost 2 bases, and 17 bases lay in between. The CDR3 consists of 16 residues. DNA of the CDR3: TGTGCCAGCAGCGCGCGGGGCAGGGAGGGCAATCAGCCCCAGCATTTT. This gives the protein CASSARGREGNQPQHF.

The V call is TRBV6-5, the J call TRBJ2-5; D ambiguous. Germline V gives CDR1 MNHEY, CDR2 SVGAGI. Trimming took off 10 bases at V and 5 bases at J, with 11 bases between the two ends. There are 11 residues in the CDR3. This CDR3 is CATRRRETQYF. As DNA, the CDR3 is TGTGCCACCCGTCGGCGCGAGACCCAGTACTTC.

The table lists this clonotype with many counts. This rearrangement joins TRBV28 to TRBJ2-7, with 8 bases that match TRBD2. CDR1 and CDR2 from the germline V gene are MDHEN and SYDVKM. J was trimmed by 0 bases and V by 5 bases; bases with no gene match: 3. CDR3 length: 14 amino acids. In nucleotides, the CDR3 is TGTGCCAGCAGTCCCGGGACTAGCTCCTACGAGCAGTACTTC. This translates into CASSPGTSSYEQYF.

CDR3 amino acids: CSVQGYSNQPQHF. The DNA of the CDR3 is TGCAGCGTACAGGGTTATAGCAATCAGCCCCAGCATTTT. The rearrangement joins TRBV29-1 to TRBJ1-5; perhaps TRBD1 as D (6 bases). The CDR3 contains 13 residues. Germline CDR1 SQVTM, CDR2 ANQGSEA. V was shortened by 6 bases and J by 0 bases, with 9 bases between the two germline ends.

This clonotype was recorded many times. V gene TRBV20-1 combines with J gene TRBJ2-3; D uncertain. V dropped 3 bases and J dropped 3 bases, with 7 bases sitting between them. The CDR3 length is 12 residues. Germline CDR1 and CDR2: DFQATT and SNEGSKA (reference sequence). The CDR3 reads CSASLETDTQYF. CDR3 DNA sequence: TGCAGTGCTAGTTTAGAGACAGATACGCAGTATTTT.

The V and J genes are TRBV7-9 and TRBJ2-5, with 8 bases matching TRBD1. The CDR3 runs to 15 residues. The V gene end was trimmed by 1 base and the J gene end by 4 bases; junction bases not matched to a gene: 5. From germline, CDR1 is SEHNR and CDR2 FQNEAQ (reference sequence). CDR3 sequence (DNA): TGTGCCAGCAGCTTAGTATCCACAGGGGGAGAGACCCAGTACTTC. Translation gives CASSLVSTGGETQYF.

The chain joins TRBV12-3 or TRBV12-4 to TRBJ2-7; tentatively, D is TRBD2 (6 bases). The V end was cut by 6 bases, the J end by 5 bases, with 11 bases between. This CDR3 is 12 amino acids long. CDR3 sequence reads: CASSSTSNEQYF. CDR3 coding DNA: TGTGCCAGCAGCTCGACTAGTAACGAGCAGTACTTC.

This chain links TRBV6-2 or TRBV6-3 with TRBJ2-1; TRBD1 might be the D (7 bases). V dropped 5 bases and J dropped 6 bases, with 17 bases sitting between them. This CDR3 is 15 amino acids long. Germline CDR1 is MNHEY and CDR2 is SVGEGT. The CDR3: CASSTHRQGGNEQFF. CDR3 sequence (DNA): TGTGCCAGCAGTACGCATCGACAGGGAGGCAATGAGCAGTTCTTC.

This clonotype was seen repeatedly, ten times or more. The chain links TRBV11-2 to TRBJ2-2; 10 nucleotides align to TRBD2. Germline V gene lookup returns CDR1 SGHAT and CDR2 FQNNGV. The CDR3 has 18 amino acids. With 4 bases clipped from V and 4 bases from J, the junction kept 12 bases outside the gene matches. The CDR3 spells CASSSRMGLAPFTGELFF. CDR3 bases: TGTGCCAGCAGCTCACGAATGGGACTAGCGCCTTTCACCGGGGAGCTGTTTTTT.

This clonotype occurred many times. The rearrangement uses TRBV29-1 and TRBJ1-4; D ambiguous. Trimming removed 7 bases from V and 0 bases from J, with 9 bases in between. From germline, CDR1 is SQVTM and CDR2 ANQGSEA. The CDR3 has 13 residues. In DNA, the CDR3 is TGCAGCGCCCGACGGGCAACTAATGAAAAACTGTTTTTT. It yields the protein CSARRATNEKLFF. The whole variable domain, filled in from reference TRBV29-1 and TRBJ1-4, reads SAVISQKPSRDICQRGTSLTIQCQVDSQVTMMFWYRQQPGQSLTLIATANQGSEATYESGFVIDKFPISRPNLTFSTLTVSNMSPEDSSIYLCSARRATNEKLFFGSGTQLSVL.

The table lists this clonotype with many counts. V gene TRBV3-1 combines with J gene TRBJ2-1, with 11 nucleotides matching TRBD2. J was trimmed by 2 bases and V by 6 bases; bases with no gene match: 6. The CDR3 has 16 residues. Germline assignment: CDR1 LGHDT and CDR2 YNNKEL (reference sequence). CDR3 nucleotides: TGTGCCAGCAGTCCCCCGACTAGCGGGACCTACAATGAGCAGTTCTTC. Residues: CASSPPTSGTYNEQFF.

The gene calls are TRBV6-5 and TRBJ2-1; the D gene is possibly TRBD1 (5 bases). Trimming removed 2 bases at V and 7 bases at J, with 15 bases between. CDR3 length: 15 residues. Germline CDR1 reads MNHEY; CDR2 reads SVGAGI. CDR3 in amino acids: CASSYPPGLGNEQFF. CDR3 bases: TGTGCCAGCAGTTACCCCCCAGGGCTGGGGAATGAGCAGTTCTTC.

This clonotype was observed a handful of times. The J gene is TRBJ2-7, the V gene TRBV7-9; the D is unclear. This CDR3 has 16 residues. Germline values: CDR1 SEHNR, CDR2 FQNEAQ (reference sequence). The ends were cut back, 0 bases at V and 1 base at J, with 13 bases in the middle. The CDR3 DNA sequence: TGTGCCAGCAGCTTAGCCTGGGGATCGCCTTCCTACGAGCAGTACTTC. Translated, it gives CASSLAWGSPSYEQYF.

V gene TRBV20-1 combines with J gene TRBJ1-4; possible D gene TRBD1, 6 bases. Germline values: CDR1 DFQATT, CDR2 SNEGSKA (reference sequence). The length of the CDR3 is 14 residues. V lost 6 bases and J 6 bases, leaving 17 bases between the germline ends. In nucleotides, the CDR3 is TGCAGTGCGTCCAACAGGGAGAGCGATGAAAAACTGTTTTTT. It codes for CSASNRESDEKLFF.

V gene TRBV6-5 combines with J gene TRBJ1-4; 11 bases align to TRBD1. This CDR3 is built from 17 residues. The junction had 5 bases not matched to a gene; V was cut back by 2 bases and J by 3 bases. Per germline, CDR1 MNHEY and CDR2 SVGAGI. The CDR3 sequence: CASSYGRTGGSNEKLFF. CDR3 nucleotides: TGTGCCAGCAGTTACGGCCGGACAGGGGGCTCTAATGAAAAACTGTTTTTT.

The J gene is TRBJ1-5, the V gene TRBV7-9; D not resolved. CDR1 and CDR2 (germline): SEHNR, FQNEAQ (reference sequence). Trimming took off 5 bases at V and 0 bases at J, with 14 bases between the two ends. The CDR3 is made up of 16 amino acids. CDR3 in DNA: TGTGCCAGCAGCATCGGGGTCGGCTATAGCAATCAGCCCCAGCATTTT. Its protein is CASSIGVGYSNQPQHF.

V is TRBV18 and J is TRBJ2-5, with 11 positions matching TRBD1. With 1 base clipped from V and 4 bases from J, the junction kept 2 bases outside the gene matches. Germline CDR1 and CDR2: KGHSH and LQKENI. The CDR3 totals 15 residues. CDR3 in DNA: TGTGCCAGCTCACCACTCGGGACAGGGGGAGAGACCCAGTACTTC. Translation: CASSPLGTGGETQYF.

This clonotype has just a few counts. The CDR3 is CASSKGRRLTDTQYF. Written as DNA, the CDR3 is TGTGCCAGCAGCAAGGGACGGCGCCTCACAGATACGCAGTATTTT. The rearrangement uses TRBV9 and TRBJ2-3, with D perhaps assigned TRBD1 or TRBD2 (5 bases each). Germline V gene lookup returns CDR1 SGDLS and CDR2 YYNGEE. With 4 bases removed from V and 2 bases from J, the gap between germline ends came to 14 bases. This CDR3 has 15 amino acids.

This clonotype has a count of ten or more. The chain couples TRBV5-1 to TRBJ2-5; 7 bases map to TRBD1. The trim removed 0 bases at V and 1 base at J, leaving 3 bases unmatched. The CDR3 contains 15 residues. The germline gives CDR1 SGHRS, CDR2 YFSETQ. CDR3 sequence: CASSLDRGVQETQYF. The CDR3, as DNA: TGCGCCAGCAGCTTGGACAGGGGCGTCCAAGAGACCCAGTACTTC.